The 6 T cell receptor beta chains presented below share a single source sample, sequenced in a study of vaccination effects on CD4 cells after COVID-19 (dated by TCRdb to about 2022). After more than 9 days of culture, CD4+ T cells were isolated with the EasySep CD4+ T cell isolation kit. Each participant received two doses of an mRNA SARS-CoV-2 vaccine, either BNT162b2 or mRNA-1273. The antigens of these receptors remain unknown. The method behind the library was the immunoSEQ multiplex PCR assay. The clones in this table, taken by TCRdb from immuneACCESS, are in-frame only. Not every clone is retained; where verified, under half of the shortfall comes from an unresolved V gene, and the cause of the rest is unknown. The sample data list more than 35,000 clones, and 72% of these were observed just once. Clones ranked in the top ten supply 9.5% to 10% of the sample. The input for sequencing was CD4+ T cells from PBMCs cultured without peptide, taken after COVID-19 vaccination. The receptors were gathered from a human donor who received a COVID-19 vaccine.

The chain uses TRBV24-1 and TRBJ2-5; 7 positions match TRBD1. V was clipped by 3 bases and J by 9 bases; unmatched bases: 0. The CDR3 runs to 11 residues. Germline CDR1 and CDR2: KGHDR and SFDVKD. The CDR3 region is CATSDQGAQYF. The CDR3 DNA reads TGTGCCACCAGTGATCAGGGGGCCCAGTACTTC.

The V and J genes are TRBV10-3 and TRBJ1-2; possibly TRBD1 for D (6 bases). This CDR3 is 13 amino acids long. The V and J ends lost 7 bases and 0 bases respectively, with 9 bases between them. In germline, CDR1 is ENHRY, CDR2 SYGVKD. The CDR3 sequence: CAITDRANYGYTF. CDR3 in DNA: TGTGCCATCACGGACAGAGCTAACTATGGCTACACCTTC.

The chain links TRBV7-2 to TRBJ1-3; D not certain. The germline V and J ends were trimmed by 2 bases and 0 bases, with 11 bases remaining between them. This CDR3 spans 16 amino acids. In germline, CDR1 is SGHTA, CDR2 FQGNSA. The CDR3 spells CASSLNTLLSGNTIYF. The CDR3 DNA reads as TGTGCCAGCAGCTTAAACACACTCCTCTCTGGAAACACCATATATTTT.

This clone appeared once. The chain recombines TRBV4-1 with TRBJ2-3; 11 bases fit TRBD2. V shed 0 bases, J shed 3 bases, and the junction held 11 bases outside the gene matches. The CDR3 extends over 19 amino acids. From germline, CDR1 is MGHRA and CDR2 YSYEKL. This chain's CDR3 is CASSQEGPTSGNPTDTQYF. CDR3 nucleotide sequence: TGCGCCAGCAGCCAAGAGGGGCCGACTAGCGGGAACCCTACAGATACGCAGTATTTT.

The CDR3 DNA sequence: TGTGCCAGCAGCCTGGGACTAGCGGGGGGGTATGAGACCCAGTACTTC. Its protein is CASSLGLAGGYETQYF. This chain uses TRBV7-7 with TRBJ2-5; TRBD2 matches 16 bases. V lost 5 bases to trimming and J lost 5 bases; unmatched junction nucleotides: 5. CDR3 length: 16 amino acids. CDR1 is SSHAT and CDR2 is FNYEAQ in the germline V gene (reference sequence).

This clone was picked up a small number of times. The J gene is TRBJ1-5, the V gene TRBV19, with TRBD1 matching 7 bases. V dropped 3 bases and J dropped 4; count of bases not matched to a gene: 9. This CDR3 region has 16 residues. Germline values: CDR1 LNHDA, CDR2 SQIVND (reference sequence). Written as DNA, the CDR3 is TGTGCCAGTAGTATCGTTAGAGGGGGCGCGAATCAGCCCCAGCATTTT. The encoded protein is CASSIVRGGANQPQHF.